This T cell receptor beta chain was profiled in a study of cytomegalovirus exposure and HLA in healthy donors. General study results and limits: A previous analysis found most TCR beta V segments productive roughly 87% or roughly 30% of the time. Among the CMV-associated chains, a few were confirmed in vitro as specific for CMV antigens.

Notes on this clone: Its antigen is as yet unknown.

Use of 60 Vbeta and 13 Jbeta primers characterized the PCR. TCRdb's copy holds only in-frame clones and misses some; the assay was immunoSEQ multiplex PCR. The data hold around 180,000 clones, with less than 75% observed a single time. Germline V gene lookup returns CDR1 SGHVS and CDR2 FNYEAQ. Trimming removed 6 bases at V and 8 bases at J, with 20 bases between. There are 15 residues in the CDR3. The sequence came from a girl between 10 and 17 years old in good health and CMV-seronegative. Sequenced sample: PBMCs. V gene TRBV7-6 combines with J gene TRBJ2-1; D is perhaps TRBD2 (6 bases). The CDR3 DNA sequence: TGTGCCAGCAGTCCAAGTCTGTCAGTAGCGGATGAGCAGTTCTTC. This codes for CASSPSLSVADEQFF.